This TCR beta chain was identified in a study of T-cell memory formation after mild COVID-19. A single record per CDR3 protein comes from TCRdb applying MiXCR to the 5' RACE reads. Here the sample spans about 470,000 distinct CDR3 sequences, roughly 25% being singletons. Germline lookup yields CDR1 LGHNA and CDR2 YSLEER. CDR3 length equals 16 residues. Trimming removed 4 bases from V and 7 bases from J; junction bases left unmatched: 7. The rearrangement uses TRBV4-3 and TRBJ2-1, with TRBD2 identical over 13 bases. This clonotype was sampled from an adult woman who had mild COVID-19 (a few samples of this study predate the infection). Cell type and time point are not known. The sample consisted of PBMCs or a T cell subset sorted from them (not recorded which). The CDR3 reads CASSPTSGRGKNEQFF. The CDR3 DNA follows: TGCGCCAGCAGCCCCACTAGCGGGAGGGGGAAAAATGAGCAGTTCTTC.